The rows below give T cell receptor beta chains drawn from one sample of a study of blood T cell repertoires in COVID-19. The data were produced by immunoSEQ multiplex PCR, yet TCRdb's version contains in-frame clones alone and is incomplete. The data contain roughly 200,000 clones, about three quarters of them singletons. Sequenced input: peripheral blood. Receptors originate from a woman of 80 years or more with active or convalescent COVID-19. CDR3s include the opening cysteine and the closing phenylalanine or tryptophan. The D gene is left open where the match is weak. Clone size appears in some rows only: once, few, many, or a class for an expanded clone.

length	size	V	J	D	DNA	CDR3
13	-	TRBV7-8	TRBJ1-2	-	TGTGCCAGCAGCTTAGAGCTGCTTTATGGCTACACCTTC	CASSLELLYGYTF
11	once	TRBV30	TRBJ2-7	-	TGTGCCTGGAGTGGAGGTTACGAGCAGTACTTC	CAWSGGYEQYF
14	-	TRBV10-3	TRBJ2-7	-	TGTGCCATCAGCCCCCGGCAGGGGGGCTACGAGCAGTACTTC	CAISPRQGGYEQYF
15	-	TRBV9	TRBJ1-4	-	TGTGCCAGCAGCTCCTCAGGGACAACTAATGAAAAACTGTTTTTT	CASSSSGTTNEKLFF
16	-	TRBV11-2	TRBJ2-2	TRBD2	TGTGCCAGCAGCTTAAGGCTAGCGGGGGCGGGCGGGGAGCTGTTTTTT	CASSLRLAGAGGELFF
14	once	TRBV5-4	TRBJ2-3	-	TGTGCCAGCAGCTTTCCCGGTAGCACAGATACGCAGTATTTT	CASSFPGSTDTQYF
18	-	TRBV28	TRBJ2-3	TRBD2	TGTGCCAGCAGCCCTATAGGGGGACTAGCGGGGGGCACAGATACGCAGTATTTT	CASSPIGGLAGGTDTQYF
12	-	TRBV29-1	TRBJ1-2	-	TGCAGCGTTGAATGGGAGGGGTCCGGCTACACCTTC	CSVEWEGSGYTF
11	-	TRBV6-2/TRBV6-3	TRBJ1-6	TRBD1	TGTGCCAGCAGCCAGGGACAGGGTGTCCACTTT	CASSQGQGVHF
15	-	TRBV18	TRBJ2-3	TRBD1	TGTGCCAGCTCCCAACGGACAGGGGAAGCAGATACGCAGTATTTT	CASSQRTGEADTQYF
13	-	TRBV28	TRBJ1-2	-	TGTGCCAGCAGGTCGACAGGCATCTATGGCTACACCTTC	CASRSTGIYGYTF
13	-	TRBV3-1/TRBV3-2	TRBJ2-7	TRBD1	TGTGCCAGCAGCCGACAGGGGCCCTACGAGCAGTACTTC	CASSRQGPYEQYF
14	-	TRBV4-1	TRBJ1-5	-	TGCGCCAGCAGCCAAGAAGGACACAGCTCGCCCCAGCATTTT	CASSQEGHSSPQHF
12	-	TRBV29-1	TRBJ1-1	TRBD1	TGCAGCTCAGGACAGGCGGACACTGAAGCTTTCTTT	CSSGQADTEAFF
13	-	TRBV19	TRBJ2-1	-	TGTGCCAGTAGTTCCTCAGGGGTCTCCGTCAGGGTCTTC	CASSSSGVSVRVF
15	-	TRBV6-2/TRBV6-3	TRBJ2-1	-	TGTGCCAGCAGTTACGGACTCGAAAACTACAATGAGCAGTTCTTC	CASSYGLENYNEQFF
15	-	TRBV9	TRBJ2-7	TRBD2	TGTGCCAGCAGCCCACGGACTAGCGGGGACTACGAGCAGTACTTC	CASSPRTSGDYEQYF
15	-	TRBV4-2	TRBJ2-5	-	TGTGCCAGCAGCCAAGATGGGGCTAGTTTGCAGACCCAGTACTTC	CASSQDGASLQTQYF
16	-	TRBV2	TRBJ2-7	TRBD1	TGTGCCAGCAGTGAATTGGGCAGGGGGTCCGCCTACGAGCAGTACTTC	CASSELGRGSAYEQYF
17	-	TRBV5-1	TRBJ2-3	TRBD1	TGCGCCAGCAGCCCAAACCCAGGACAGGGAGGCACAGATACGCAGTATTTT	CASSPNPGQGGTDTQYF
16	-	TRBV19	TRBJ2-2	-	TGTGCCAGTAGTACATCCAGGGGCGAACGCACCGGGGAGCTGTTTTTT	CASSTSRGERTGELFF
16	-	TRBV9	TRBJ1-1	-	TGTGCCAGCAGCGCCCAGGGGCCAGGCGGGAACACTGAAGCTTTCTTT	CASSAQGPGGNTEAFF
20	-	TRBV5-1	TRBJ2-2	TRBD1	TGCGCCAGCAGCAGCGCCGGGACAGGGGGCCGCGCCCTGAACACCGGGGAGCTGTTTTTT	CASSSAGTGGRALNTGELFF
16	-	TRBV9	TRBJ2-3	TRBD2	TGTGCCAGCAGTTCAGCCGGGACTAGCAGATCAGATACGCAGTATTTT	CASSSAGTSRSDTQYF
15	-	TRBV20-1	TRBJ1-4	-	TGCAGTGCTAGTGGGGCCACGGAGGCTAATGAAAAACTGTTTTTT	CSASGATEANEKLFF
14	once	TRBV6-5	TRBJ1-2	-	TGTGCCAGCAGTTACCAGTCAGGGGCCGGTGGCTACACCTTC	CASSYQSGAGGYTF
17	-	TRBV28	TRBJ2-6	TRBD1	TGTGCCAGCAGCTCCTACCCGACAGGGGCCGGGGCCAACGTCCTGACTTTC	CASSSYPTGAGANVLTF
15	-	TRBV5-1	TRBJ2-1	-	TGCGCCAGCAGCTTATTACAAAGCTCCTACAATGAGCAGTTCTTC	CASSLLQSSYNEQFF
14	-	TRBV5-1	TRBJ1-1	-	TGCGCCAGCAGCTTGGCCCTATCGGGTTATGAAGCTTTCTTT	CASSLALSGYEAFF
15	-	TRBV6-1	TRBJ2-7	TRBD1	TGTGCCAGCAGTGAAGCCGGGACAGGGCCCTACGAGCAGTACTTC	CASSEAGTGPYEQYF
17	many	TRBV4-3	TRBJ2-1	TRBD1	TGCGCCAGCAGCCTCATGGTGGGACAGAGCTCCTACAATGAGCAGTTCTTC	CASSLMVGQSSYNEQFF
16	-	TRBV10-3	TRBJ1-1	-	TGTGCCATCAGTGAACCTGCGGGACGGACGAACACTGAAGCTTTCTTT	CAISEPAGRTNTEAFF
12	-	TRBV5-6	TRBJ2-5	-	TGTGCCAGCAGCTTGGCATCGGGGACCCAGTACTTC	CASSLASGTQYF
15	-	TRBV24-1	TRBJ2-5	TRBD2	TGTGCCACCAGTGGTGATTGGGGGGGGCAAGAGACCCAGTACTTC	CATSGDWGGQETQYF
16	-	TRBV5-1	TRBJ2-1	-	TGCGCCAGCAGCTTGGGACCGGGGTCGAAGGTCAATGAGCAGTTCTTC	CASSLGPGSKVNEQFF
14	-	TRBV5-4	TRBJ2-7	-	TGTGCCAGCAGCTTGGACGGGGGGCTCTACGAGCAGTACTTC	CASSLDGGLYEQYF
14	few	TRBV28	TRBJ1-1	TRBD1	TGTGCCAGCAGTTTAGTTGAACAGGGGGGGGGAGCTTTCTTT	CASSLVEQGGGAFF
15	-	TRBV13	TRBJ1-4	TRBD1	TGTGCCAGCAGTTTGGGACAGGTTGGCTATGAAAAACTGTTTTTT	CASSLGQVGYEKLFF
15	-	TRBV6-5	TRBJ1-5	-	TGTGCCAGCAGTTACGGGGTGGGACTGAATCAGCCCCAGCATTTT	CASSYGVGLNQPQHF
13	-	TRBV6-5	TRBJ1-2	-	TGTGCCAGCAGCAGGACAGCAGAATATGGCTACACCTTC	CASSRTAEYGYTF